Below, 28 T cell receptor beta chains from the same sample are listed, as sequenced in a study of blood T cell repertoires in COVID-19. Profiling relied on immunoSEQ multiplex PCR, and the TCRdb table lists in-frame clones only, not all of them. The sample lists 150,000 to 200,000 clones, 86% seen once, with around 3.5% in the top ten. Material for sequencing was peripheral blood. The receptors here all came from a man aged 65 to 85 with acute or convalescent COVID-19.

There are a few counts of this clone. The rearrangement links TRBV3-1 (or the pseudogene TRBV3-2) to TRBJ1-2; D call uncertain. This CDR3 has 15 amino acids. Deletions cut 0 bases from V and 4 bases from J, with 12 bases between. CDR1 and CDR2 (germline): LGHDT, YNNKEL (reference sequence). The CDR3 protein is CASSQDTRFGYGYTF. The CDR3 region has the DNA TGTGCCAGCAGCCAAGATACCAGATTTGGCTATGGCTACACCTTC.

The V call is TRBV7-8, the J call TRBJ2-1, with TRBD2 identical over 8 bases. V lost 0 bases to trimming and J lost 7 bases; unmatched junction nucleotides: 11. This CDR3 spans 17 amino acids. CDR1 and CDR2 from the germline V gene are SGHVS and FQNEAQ. CDR3 bases: TGTGCCAGCAGCTTAGCTCCGGCCAGCGGGAGAGCAAATGAGCAGTTCTTC. As protein: CASSLAPASGRANEQFF.

This rearrangement joins TRBV2 to TRBJ1-2, with 8 bases matching TRBD1. CDR1 is SNHLY and CDR2 is FYNNEI in the germline V gene. With V trimmed by 8 bases and J by 4 bases, 9 bases remained unmatched. This CDR3 is 14 amino acids long. DNA of the CDR3: TGTGCCAGCCTCCGGGACAGGCTTTTCTATGGCTACACCTTC. Its protein product is CASLRDRLFYGYTF.

The rearrangement joins TRBV14 to TRBJ1-2; maybe TRBD1 (6 bases). The germline gives CDR1 SGHDN, CDR2 FVKESK. This CDR3 spans 13 amino acids. V lost 2 bases and J 3 bases, leaving 7 bases between the germline ends. CDR3 sequence: CASSQQGYYGYTF. The CDR3 DNA follows: TGTGCCAGCAGCCAACAGGGGTACTATGGCTACACCTTC.

The genes are TRBV6-6 and TRBJ1-3; no firm D call. The V and J ends lost 2 bases and 3 bases respectively, with 8 bases between them. The CDR3 contains 14 residues. Germline V gene lookup returns CDR1 MNHNY and CDR2 SVGAGI (reference sequence). This chain's CDR3 is CASSYGGDGNTIYF. The DNA for the CDR3 is TGTGCCAGCAGTTACGGCGGGGATGGAAACACCATATATTTT.

The rearrangement uses TRBV5-4 and TRBJ2-4, with 7 positions matching TRBD1. Germline CDR1 and CDR2: SGHNT and YYREEE (reference sequence). The CDR3 has 13 residues. V was pared by 0 bases and J by 9 bases, with 3 bases of the junction left unmatched. CDR3 in DNA: TGTGCCAGCAGCTTGGGACAGGGAGCCATTCAGTACTTC. Its translation: CASSLGQGAIQYF.

Only one count was recorded for this clone. The V gene is TRBV28, the J gene TRBJ1-4; 9 positions agree with TRBD1. The V gene end was trimmed by 4 bases and the J gene end by 8 bases; junction bases not matched to a gene: 2. From germline, CDR1 is MDHEN and CDR2 SYDVKM. This CDR3 spans 13 amino acids. Here the CDR3 reads CASSYRGREKLFF. The CDR3 DNA sequence: TGTGCCAGCAGTTACAGGGGGCGCGAAAAACTGTTTTTT.

The CDR3 DNA reads as TGCGCCAGCAGCTTGAATGGCGGAGCCTACAATGAGCAGTTCTTC. Its translation: CASSLNGGAYNEQFF. The chain is built from TRBV5-1 and TRBJ2-1; unclear D gene. Germline values: CDR1 SGHRS, CDR2 YFSETQ. Trimming took off 1 base at V and 2 bases at J, with 10 bases between the two ends. The CDR3 extends over 15 amino acids.

V gene TRBV18 combines with J gene TRBJ2-7; D is ambiguous. Germline lookup yields CDR1 KGHSH and CDR2 LQKENI. Trimming removed 6 bases from V and 0 bases from J, with 6 bases in between. The CDR3 contains 12 residues. CDR3 bases: TGTGCCAGCTCCCCTTACTCCTACGAGCAGTACTTC. Its translation is CASSPYSYEQYF.

V usage is TRBV19 and J usage is TRBJ2-2; no definite D call. This CDR3 has 14 amino acids. The germline V and J ends were trimmed by 5 bases and 1 base, with 8 bases remaining between them. CDR1 is LNHDA, CDR2 SQIVND, per germline (reference sequence). Here the CDR3 DNA reads TGTGCCAGTAGTCCCTTACAGAACACCGGGGAGCTGTTTTTT. Residues: CASSPLQNTGELFF.

The V call is TRBV19, the J call TRBJ1-1, with TRBD1 matching 7 bases. The V segment lost 6 bases and the J segment 0 bases; nucleotides outside the gene matches: 1. CDR1 is LNHDA, CDR2 SQIVND, per germline (reference sequence). The CDR3 length is 13 residues. This CDR3 is CASRGQLNTEAFF. For the CDR3, the DNA is TGTGCCAGTAGGGGACAGTTGAACACTGAAGCTTTCTTT.

CDR3 region: CASSLNPTGRTTDTQYF. For the CDR3, the DNA is TGCGCCAGCAGCTTGAACCCGACAGGGAGGACCACAGATACGCAGTATTTT. The V and J genes are TRBV5-1 and TRBJ2-3, with a weak D call TRBD1 (7 bases). Germline V gene lookup returns CDR1 SGHRS and CDR2 YFSETQ. The germline V and J ends were trimmed by 1 base and 2 bases, with 17 bases remaining between them. CDR3 length: 17 amino acids.

The chain links TRBV27 to TRBJ2-2; D is possibly TRBD1 (5 bases). Trimming left V 7 bases short and J 1 base short, with 13 bases between. Per germline, CDR1 MNHEY and CDR2 SMNVEV (reference sequence). The length of the CDR3 is 15 residues. The CDR3 sequence is CASTLERGNTGELFF. Here the CDR3 DNA reads TGTGCCAGCACCCTAGAAAGGGGGAACACCGGGGAGCTGTTTTTT.

The chain couples TRBV4-2 to TRBJ2-7; D not certain. The V gene lost 4 bases and the J gene lost 4 bases, with 11 bases spanning the gap. The CDR3 extends over 13 amino acids. Germline V lookup: CDR1 LGHNA, CDR2 YNFKEQ. CDR3: CASSRGSGYEQYF. The CDR3 nucleotides are TGTGCCAGCAGCCGCGGTTCGGGTTACGAGCAGTACTTC.

The rearrangement links TRBV3-1 (or the pseudogene TRBV3-2) to TRBJ1-5; no clear D. CDR1 and CDR2 (germline): LGHDT, YNNKEL (reference sequence). Between the trimmed V and J ends, which lost 3 bases and 0 bases, there was a span of 12 bases. This CDR3 comprises 16 residues. CDR3 residues: CASSHSTGFSNQPQHF. The CDR3, as DNA: TGTGCCAGCAGCCACTCGACGGGTTTTAGCAATCAGCCCCAGCATTTT.

This clone was found once. The rearrangement joins TRBV7-4 to TRBJ2-2, with a weak D call TRBD1 (6 bases). This CDR3 is 17 amino acids long. Germline V gene lookup returns CDR1 SGHVT and CDR2 SQSDAQ. V was cut by 4 bases and J by 2 bases, with 17 bases left in between. The CDR3: CASSSQGQPLNTGELFF. DNA of the CDR3: TGTGCCAGCAGCTCCCAAGGACAGCCTCTTAACACCGGGGAGCTGTTTTTT.

CDR3 loop: CASSPPQGIFAEAFF. CDR3 sequence (DNA): TGTGCCAGCTCACCTCCACAGGGAATATTCGCTGAAGCTTTCTTT. The V call is TRBV18, the J call TRBJ1-1; perhaps TRBD1 as D (6 bases). V was pared by 3 bases and J by 6 bases, with 17 bases between. This CDR3 spans 15 amino acids. The V gene's germline CDR1 is KGHSH and CDR2 LQKENI.

The rearrangement links TRBV10-3 to TRBJ2-5, with D possibly TRBD1 on 6 matching bases. Germline values: CDR1 ENHRY, CDR2 SYGVKD. This CDR3 region has 14 residues. V lost 6 bases to trimming and J lost 2 bases, with 13 bases between them. CDR3 DNA: TGTGCCATCAGGGCCCAGCAGGGGCAAGAGACCCAGTACTTC. This gives the protein CAIRAQQGQETQYF.

The chain recombines TRBV11-3 with TRBJ2-5, with 12 bases that match TRBD2. This CDR3 has 14 residues. CDR1 is SGHNT and CDR2 is YENEEA in the germline V gene. Trimming took 5 bases from V and 4 from J; bases not matched to a gene: 2. The CDR3 region has the DNA TGTGCCAGCAGCCAGGGACTAGCGGGAGAGACCCAGTACTTC. It codes for CASSQGLAGETQYF.

This clone has just one count. This chain connects TRBV3-1 (or the pseudogene TRBV3-2) to TRBJ1-1; D is uncertain. There are 13 residues in the CDR3. The V gene lost 0 bases and the J gene lost 8 bases, with 10 bases spanning the gap. Germline V lookup: CDR1 LGHDT, CDR2 YNNKEL (reference sequence). CDR3 coding DNA: TGTGCCAGCAGCCAAGAAAGCGAAACCGAAGCTTTCTTT. Its translation: CASSQESETEAFF.

This chain joins TRBV28 and TRBJ1-4; possibly TRBD1 for D (5 bases). Per the germline V gene, CDR1 is MDHEN and CDR2 is SYDVKM. The CDR3 consists of 13 residues. V shed 5 bases and J shed 5 bases, with 9 bases lying between them. The CDR3 is CASSGGVNEKLFF. CDR3 in DNA: TGTGCCAGCAGTGGGGGGGTGAATGAAAAACTGTTTTTT.

V usage is TRBV27 and J usage is TRBJ2-7, with D maybe TRBD2 (5 bases). The V gene's germline CDR1 is MNHEY and CDR2 SMNVEV (reference sequence). Trimming shortened V by 1 base and J by 5 bases, and 9 bases separated the two germline ends. CDR3 size: 13 residues. In DNA form, the CDR3 reads TGTGCCAGCAGTTTATTTCCAGCGGACGAGCAGTACTTC. Protein: CASSLFPADEQYF.

DNA of the CDR3: TGTGCCAGCAGCAGTCAGGGGGGTAAGGACTACACCTTC. Encoded protein: CASSSQGGKDYTF. This chain links TRBV5-6 with TRBJ1-2, with 7 bases identical to TRBD1. Germline V gives CDR1 SGHDT, CDR2 YYEEEE. Germline trimming cut 4 bases from V and 10 bases from J; bases unmatched to any gene: 10. The CDR3 totals 13 residues.

The chain recombines TRBV2 with TRBJ2-6, with D perhaps TRBD2 (5 bases). The ends were cut back, 11 bases at V and 0 bases at J, with 11 bases in the middle. The CDR3 sequence is 14 residues long. CDR1 SNHLY and CDR2 FYNNEI come from the germline V gene. Written as DNA, the CDR3 is TGTGCCCGGGGTCGGTCCTCTGGGGCCAACGTCCTGACTTTC. This sequence encodes CARGRSSGANVLTF.

The rearrangement uses TRBV15 and TRBJ1-1; a weak D match, TRBD1 (5 bases). Germline loops: CDR1 LNHNV, CDR2 YYDKDF (reference sequence). The CDR3 is 13 amino acids. V was cut by 1 base and J by 12 bases, with 15 bases left in between. The chain's CDR3 is CATSRGGSIKPFF. The DNA of the CDR3 is TGTGCCACCAGCAGAGGGGGCTCTATAAAACCTTTCTTT.

The genes are TRBV2 and TRBJ1-1, with D possibly matching TRBD1 (5 bases). V lost 1 base, J lost 7 bases, and 7 bases lay in between. Per the germline V gene, CDR1 is SNHLY and CDR2 is FYNNEI. The CDR3 contains 12 residues. The CDR3 loop reads CASSEEGYEAFF. The CDR3 DNA sequence: TGTGCCAGCAGTGAAGAGGGGTATGAAGCTTTCTTT.

In this sample, this clone turned up a few times. This rearrangement joins TRBV3-1 (or the pseudogene TRBV3-2) to TRBJ1-2, with 7 positions matching TRBD1. The trim removed 3 bases at V and 5 bases at J, leaving 6 bases unmatched. Germline V gene data show CDR1 as LGHDT and CDR2 as YNNKEL (reference sequence). The CDR3 consists of 14 residues. The CDR3 DNA is TGTGCCAGCAGCCATCAGGGGGTGTTATATGGCTACACCTTC. Residues: CASSHQGVLYGYTF.

This chain joins TRBV19 and TRBJ2-3; possibly TRBD2 for D (7 bases). Germline V gene data show CDR1 as LNHDA and CDR2 as SQIVND (reference sequence). This CDR3 region has 17 residues. With 6 bases removed from V and 2 bases from J, the gap between germline ends came to 21 bases. The CDR3 is CASSPWGAAGDTDTQYF. CDR3 bases: TGTGCCAGTAGCCCCTGGGGGGCGGCGGGGGACACAGATACGCAGTATTTT.